Listed here are 12 T cell receptor beta chains from one sample, sequenced in a study of siplizumab effects on memory and regulatory T cells. TCRdb's copy holds only in-frame clones and misses some; the assay was immunoSEQ multiplex PCR. Here the sample spans some 100,000 clones, approximately 94% being singletons. The sample consisted of Tregs sorted from blood. The receptors come from a human donor in good health.

In its sample, this clone was seen a few times. The chain recombines TRBV27 with TRBJ1-1, with D unclear. CDR3 length: 14 amino acids. Looked up from germline, CDR1 is MNHEY and CDR2 is SMNVEV (reference sequence). V was cut by 2 bases and J by 6 bases, with 13 bases left in between. The CDR3 region has the DNA TGTGCCAGCAGTTTAGTAGCGGGTTTCTCTGAAGCTTTCTTT. This codes for CASSLVAGFSEAFF.

The chain carries TRBV5-5 and TRBJ2-1, with 8 bases aligning to TRBD2. The CDR3 covers 15 residues. Germline CDR1 and CDR2: SGHKS and YYEKEE (reference sequence). Trimming cost V 6 bases and J 1 base; bases outside gene matches: 6. For the CDR3, the DNA is TGTGCCAGCACCACTATAGCGGGATCCTACAATGAGCAGTTCTTC. Translating gives CASTTIAGSYNEQFF.

V and J are TRBV7-9 and TRBJ2-5; D ambiguous. Germline V lookup: CDR1 SEHNR, CDR2 FQNEAQ (reference sequence). The CDR3 extends over 11 amino acids. The V end lost 5 bases, the J end lost 5 bases, and 6 bases lay between the germline ends. Here the CDR3 DNA reads TGTGCCAGCAGCCCCCTGGAGACCCAGTACTTC. Translating it yields CASSPLETQYF.

The rearrangement joins TRBV11-2 to TRBJ2-7; 7 bases align to TRBD2. The V and J ends lost 1 base and 4 bases, in that order; junction bases with no gene match: 4. CDR1 and CDR2 from the germline V gene are SGHAT and FQNNGV. The length of the CDR3 is 14 residues. The CDR3 DNA is TGTGCCAGCAGCTTAGGCGGGAGTGGGTACGAGCAGTACTTC. This codes for CASSLGGSGYEQYF.

This chain joins TRBV9 and TRBJ1-1; 11 bases fit TRBD1. The CDR3 runs 16 residues. V was pared by 4 bases and J by 6 bases, with 11 bases of the junction left unmatched. Germline loops: CDR1 SGDLS, CDR2 YYNGEE. CDR3 amino acids: CASSPERVGQGAEAFF. CDR3 bases: TGTGCCAGCAGCCCAGAGAGAGTGGGACAGGGGGCTGAAGCTTTCTTT. Using reference TRBV9 and TRBJ1-1 for the parts outside the CDR3, the full variable domain is DSGVTQTPKHLITATGQRVTLRCSPRSGDLSVYWYQQSLDQGLQFLIQYYNGEERAKGNILERFSAQQFPDLHSELNLSSLELGDSALYFCASSPERVGQGAEAFFGQGTRLTVV.

The chain is built from TRBV6-5 and TRBJ2-1, with 8 bases that match TRBD2. Germline trimming cut 0 bases from V and 8 bases from J; bases unmatched to any gene: 9. The CDR3 totals 16 residues. CDR1 and CDR2 (germline): MNHEY, SVGAGI. The DNA of the CDR3 is TGTGCCAGCAGTTACTCCGGGACTAGGAGCTGGTATGAGCAGTTCTTC. This translates into CASSYSGTRSWYEQFF.

V usage is TRBV25-1 and J usage is TRBJ1-5, with TRBD1 as a possible D gene (5 bases). From germline, CDR1 is MGHDK and CDR2 SYGVNS. V lost 6 bases to trimming and J lost 4 bases, with 7 bases between them. The CDR3 consists of 12 residues. The CDR3 sequence: CASRGGNQPQHF. CDR3 sequence (DNA): TGTGCCAGCAGGGGGGGGAATCAGCCCCAGCATTTT.

The chain joins TRBV5-1 to TRBJ2-2, with 9 bases matching TRBD2. The germline V gene has CDR1 SGHRS and CDR2 YFSETQ. The CDR3 covers 14 residues. With V trimmed by 9 bases and J by 6 bases, 9 bases remained unmatched. The CDR3, as DNA: TGCGCCACCCGGTCGCGGGAGGGCCCCGGGGAGCTGTTTTTT. This translates into CATRSREGPGELFF. The full variable domain, with the rest looked up from reference TRBV5-1 and TRBJ2-2, is KAGVTQTPRYLIKTRGQQVTLSCSPISGHRSVSWYQQTPGQGLQFLFEYFSETQRNKGNFPGRFSGRQFSNSRSEMNVSTLELGDSALYLCATRSREGPGELFFGEGSRLTVL.

J is TRBJ2-3 and V is TRBV7-2; the match to TRBD2 covers 7 bases. Germline lookup yields CDR1 SGHTA and CDR2 FQGNSA. Trimming cost V 6 bases and J 2 bases; bases outside gene matches: 8. The CDR3 runs to 15 residues. CDR3 sequence reads: CASRRLARHTDTQYF. The CDR3 nucleotides read TGTGCCAGCAGGAGACTAGCCCGCCACACAGATACGCAGTATTTT.

The rearrangement joins TRBV4-1 to TRBJ2-1; D not resolved. The length of the CDR3 is 15 residues. The V end was cut by 0 bases, the J end by 0 bases, with 6 bases between. The germline V gene encodes CDR1 MGHRA and CDR2 YSYEKL. The DNA for the CDR3 is TGCGCCAGCAGCCAAGACGTTTCCTCCTACAATGAGCAGTTCTTC. Protein sequence: CASSQDVSSYNEQFF.

The sample holds one count of this clone. This chain connects TRBV27 to TRBJ1-5; the D is unclear. Trimming cost V 7 bases and J 4 bases, with 17 bases left between them. This CDR3 contains 15 residues. Germline lookup yields CDR1 MNHEY and CDR2 SMNVEV (reference sequence). The CDR3 spells CASTKLPFRNQPQHF. Here the CDR3 DNA reads TGTGCCAGCACGAAGCTTCCCTTCCGGAATCAGCCCCAGCATTTT.

The chain combines TRBV5-6 with TRBJ1-2; perhaps TRBD1 as D (5 bases). Germline V gene lookup returns CDR1 SGHDT and CDR2 YYEEEE. Trimming pared 4 bases from V and 3 bases from J, leaving 13 bases between. The CDR3 is made up of 14 amino acids. As DNA, the CDR3 is TGTGCCAGCAGCCGGGCGGGGACCTACTATGGCTACACCTTC. This codes for CASSRAGTYYGYTF.